This T cell receptor beta chain was captured by sequencing in a study of blood T cell repertoires in COVID-19. Whole-study context: Resolution of symptoms, clearance, or two negative PCRs was present in recovered Cohort 3 donors. PBMCs, B-cell-depleted T cells, or T cells were the source of the cDNA or gDNA that made up the material.

The CDR3 length is 15 residues. Everyone who took part was roughly 18 to 89 years old, and they came from 20 to 25 US areas. Clinical histories supplied by participants themselves formed the basis of cohort assignment. Assay: immunoSEQ multiplex PCR; the TCRdb copy retains only in-frame clones and omits some. The table shows 200,000 to 250,000 clones, with 85% to 90% occurring only once. This receptor was obtained from a woman aged 45 to 65 in a cohort exposed to, infected with or recovered from COVID-19 (not recorded which). The rearrangement uses TRBV21-1 and TRBJ1-1. TRBV21-1 is deemed a pseudogene. Sequencing was done on a sample of PBMCs or T cells enriched from blood (not recorded which). The CDR3, as DNA: TGTGCCAGCAGCCCTCGGGATCACGGGAGGACTGAAGCTTTCTTT. Amino acids: CASSPRDHGRTEAFF.